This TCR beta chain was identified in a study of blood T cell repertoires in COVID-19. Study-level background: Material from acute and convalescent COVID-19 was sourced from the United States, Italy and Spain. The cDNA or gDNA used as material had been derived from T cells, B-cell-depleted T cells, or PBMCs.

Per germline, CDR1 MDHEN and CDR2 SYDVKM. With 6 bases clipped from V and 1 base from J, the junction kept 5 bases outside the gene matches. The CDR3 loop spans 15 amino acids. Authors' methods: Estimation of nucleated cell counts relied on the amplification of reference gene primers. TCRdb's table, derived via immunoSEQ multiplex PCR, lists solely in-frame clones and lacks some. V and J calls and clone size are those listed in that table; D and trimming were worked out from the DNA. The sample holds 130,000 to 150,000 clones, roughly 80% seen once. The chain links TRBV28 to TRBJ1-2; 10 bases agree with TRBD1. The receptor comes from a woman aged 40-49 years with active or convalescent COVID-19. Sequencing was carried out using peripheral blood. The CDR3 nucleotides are TGTGCCAGCAGAGACGGGACAGGGGTTAACTATGGCTACACCTTC. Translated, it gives CASRDGTGVNYGYTF.